Listed below are T cell receptor beta chains from one sample, sequenced in a study of cytomegalovirus exposure and HLA in healthy donors. Produced via immunoSEQ multiplex PCR; TCRdb's table is partial and in-frame only. The data hold over 150,000 clones, with around 79% observed a single time. Input material: PBMCs. Source of these receptors: a woman aged 40 to 50 in good health and CMV-seropositive. The CDR3 runs from the conserved cysteine through the conserved F or W. The D gene is left open where the match is weak. The listing skips clone size in some rows; elsewhere it reads once, few, many or a size class.

V,J,D,size,CDR3,DNA
TRBV5-1,TRBJ1-2,-,-,CASSLIGEGGYTF,TGCGCCAGCAGCTTGATAGGAGAAGGTGGCTACACCTTC
TRBV6-1,TRBJ1-4,-,-,CASTEGGAWEKLFF,TGTGCCAGCACCGAGGGGGGGGCTTGGGAAAAACTGTTTTTT
TRBV6-5,TRBJ2-7,-,-,CASSPDFYEQYF,TGTGCCAGCAGTCCGGACTTTTACGAGCAGTACTTC
TRBV9,TRBJ2-1,-,-,CASSVGREWSHEQFF,TGTGCCAGCAGCGTAGGGAGGGAGTGGTCCCATGAGCAGTTCTTC
TRBV7-2,TRBJ1-2,-,-,CASSFQRGEEGYTF,TGTGCCAGCAGCTTCCAGCGAGGCGAGGAGGGCTACACCTTC
TRBV28,TRBJ2-6,-,-,CASSLPGANVLTF,TGTGCCAGCAGTTTACCGGGGGCCAACGTCCTGACTTTC
TRBV15,TRBJ1-1,-,once,CATSRERGKNTEAFF,TGTGCCACCAGCAGAGAGCGGGGGAAGAACACTGAAGCTTTCTTT
TRBV10-1,TRBJ2-2,-,-,CASSGNTGELFF,TGCGCCAGCAGCGGGAACACCGGGGAGCTGTTTTTT
TRBV11-3,TRBJ1-1,-,-,CASSLGRSNEAFF,TGTGCCAGCAGCTTAGGGCGGAGTAACGAGGCTTTCTTT
TRBV30,TRBJ1-1,-,-,CAWSSGSRAEAFF,TGTGCCTGGAGTTCAGGCTCCAGGGCTGAAGCTTTCTTT
TRBV28,TRBJ2-5,TRBD1,-,CASHRTDRGIAETQYF,TGTGCCAGCCATAGAACCGACAGGGGGATCGCAGAGACCCAGTACTTC
TRBV6-5,TRBJ2-7,TRBD1,-,CASRGFGTGPYEQYF,TGTGCCAGCAGGGGGTTCGGGACAGGGCCCTACGAGCAGTACTTC
TRBV5-1,TRBJ2-3,-,-,CASSLAAGSDTQYF,TGCGCCAGCAGCTTGGCCGCTGGCTCAGATACGCAGTATTTT
TRBV7-9,TRBJ2-5,TRBD2,-,CASSLRGRAQETQYF,TGTGCCAGCAGCTTACGAGGGAGGGCCCAAGAGACCCAGTACTTC
TRBV19,TRBJ1-5,TRBD1,-,CASSPRDRGGNQPQHF,TGTGCCAGTAGTCCCCGGGACAGGGGAGGCAATCAGCCCCAGCATTTT
TRBV19,TRBJ1-1,-,once,CASSRAPTARSTEAFF,TGTGCCAGTAGTAGGGCCCCGACAGCTAGAAGCACTGAAGCTTTCTTT
TRBV5-1,TRBJ1-1,TRBD1,-,CASSLERQGNTEAFF,TGCGCCAGCAGCTTGGAGAGACAGGGGAACACTGAAGCTTTCTTT
TRBV12-5,TRBJ2-7,TRBD1,-,CASGLGTGVSYEQYF,TGTGCTAGTGGTTTGGGGACAGGCGTCTCCTACGAGCAGTACTTC
TRBV10-3,TRBJ2-1,-,-,CATGAQGPGEQFF,TGTGCCACAGGGGCCCAGGGCCCTGGTGAGCAGTTCTTC
TRBV10-1,TRBJ2-7,-,-,CASSEGGSQAQQYF,TGCGCCAGCAGTGAGGGAGGGTCGCAGGCCCAGCAGTACTTC
TRBV7-9,TRBJ2-2,-,-,CASSLPGVGELFF,TGTGCCAGCAGTTTACCAGGGGTCGGGGAGCTGTTTTTT
TRBV10-3,TRBJ1-5,-,-,CAITGDTNQPQHF,TGTGCCATCACCGGGGACACTAATCAGCCCCAGCATTTT